This T cell receptor (beta chain) was sequenced for a study of tumor-infiltrating lymphocytes in primary liver carcinoma. The researchers produced TCR beta cDNA from 400 to 650 ng total RNA with a constant-region primer. Library construction for TCR beta comprised three nested multiplex PCR rounds performed with slightly modified ARM-PCR. The two initial PCR rounds, about 9 cycles each, used TRBV1-TRBV30 forward and C-beta reverse primers. TCRdb used MiXCR to reprocess the multiplex PCR reads, holding one entry per CDR3 protein. The table shows about 330,000 distinct CDR3 sequences, with 65% occurring only once. Unsorted whole blood supplied the blood RNA, and germline DNA was isolated too. Trimming stripped 5 bases from V and 11 bases from J, with 23 bases between. This CDR3 spans 14 amino acids. Germline V gene data show CDR1 as SQVTM and CDR2 as ANQGSEA.

The chain employs TRBV29-1 and TRBJ2-3; TRBD1 is a possible D gene (6 bases). The sample taken for sequencing was peripheral blood. The sequence was collected from a middle-aged man with primary liver carcinoma and hepatitis B virus infection. CDR3 DNA: TGCAGCGTTAATCCAGGGGCCAGCACAGATGAGCAGTATTTT. Residues: CSVNPGASTDEQYF.